The 8 T cell receptor beta chains presented below share a single source sample, sequenced in a study of CD8+CD57+ T cells in acquired aplastic anemia (dated by TCRdb to 2016 to 2019). Patients chosen for sequencing had shown expansion of CD8+CD57+ cells by flow cytometry. TCRdb records Illumina HiSeq 2000 as the sequencer. Genomic DNA was used as template for profiling of TCR beta VDJ combinations and CDR3 sequences. TCRdb trimmed the raw reads at Q25, called clones with MiXCR and kept productive beta chains. For every CDR3 protein sequence, its rows merge into one entry that carries the most common genes and DNA. Within this sample are roughly 250,000 distinct CDR3 sequences, with roughly 82% of them counted one time only. The ten top clones hold about 41% of the sample. The sample consisted of sorted CD4+, CD8+, or CD8+CD57+ T cells (not recorded which) from PBMCs. These receptors originate from a human donor with aplastic anemia.

The V gene is TRBV7-6, the J gene TRBJ2-7; D is unclear. Germline V gene data show CDR1 as SGHVS and CDR2 as FNYEAQ. Trimming removed 6 bases at V and 10 bases at J, with 25 bases between. The CDR3 loop spans 15 amino acids. The CDR3, as DNA: TGTGCCAGCAGTTCCGACACGGAAAACTCCCCCCTCCAGTACGTC. As protein: CASSSDTENSPLQYV.

As for this clonotype: It is likely a read error, because the conserved phenylalanine at the end of the CDR3 is missing. Because the CDR3's place on the DNA is in doubt, the DNA is left out and the CDR3 is given as listed by TCRdb. This chain uses TRBV2 with TRBJ1-5; no check of the table's D call, TRBD1, against the DNA was made. The CDR3 is 15 amino acids in total, end residues counted. Per the germline V gene, CDR1 is SNHLY and CDR2 is FYNNEI. The CDR3 protein is CASGDGGTSTQYLRP.

This chain joins TRBV7-8 and TRBJ2-1; D is unresolved. The germline V gene has CDR1 SGHVS and CDR2 FQNEAQ. The CDR3 is made up of 15 amino acids. Trimming stripped 6 bases from V and 16 bases from J, with 28 bases between. The CDR3: CASSIAGGADNEYFF. The CDR3 DNA follows: TGTGCCAGCAGTATAGCTGGCGGTGCCGATAATGAGTATTTCTTC. The whole variable domain, filled in from reference TRBV7-8 and TRBJ2-1, reads GAGVSQSPRYKVAKRGQDVALRCDPISGHVSLFWYQQALGQGPEFLTYFQNEAQLDKSGLPSDRFFAERPEGSVSTLKIQRTQQEDSAVYLCASSIAGGADNEYFFGPGTRLTVL.

The chain joins TRBV5-4 to TRBJ2-7, with TRBD2 matching 7 bases. The germline CDR1 and CDR2 sequences are SGHNT and YYREEE (reference sequence). J lost 7 bases, V lost 2 bases, and 6 bases had no gene match. This CDR3 spans 13 amino acids. The CDR3 spells CASSFTSDGEQYV. The CDR3 coding sequence is TGTGCCAGCAGCTTTACTAGCGATGGGGAGCAGTACGTC.

On this clonotype itself: At one boundary the junction diverges from the germline segment, which might be a read error. This chain joins TRBV7-8 and TRBJ2-3, with D possibly matching TRBD1 (5 bases). CDR3 length equals 15 residues. Germline-derived CDR1 and CDR2 are SGHVS and FQNEAQ. CDR3 loop: CASSLALGATATQYF. The CDR3 DNA reads TGTGCCAGCAGCTTAGCGCTAGGGGCCACAGCTACGCAGTATTTT.

The V call is TRBV24-1, the J call TRBJ2-3; 7 bases fit TRBD2. Trimming at V came to 3 bases and at J to 1 base, leaving 6 bases not matched to a gene. Germline V CDR1 and CDR2: KGHDR, SFDVKD. The CDR3 contains 16 residues. CDR3 region: CATSDKLALGTDTQYF. The DNA for the CDR3 is TGTGCCACCAGTGATAAACTAGCGCTTGGCACAGATACGCAGTATTTT.

To note about this clonotype: As the CDR3 is not closed by the conserved phenylalanine or tryptophan, this likely results from a read error. The limits of the CDR3 on the DNA are not certain, so only TCRdb's listed CDR3 is given. The chain recombines TRBV9 with TRBJ2-3; TRBD1, the table's D call, was not compared with the DNA. Germline values: CDR1 SGDLS, CDR2 YYNGEE. The CDR3 extends over 13 residues, inclusive of both ends. CDR3 amino acids: CASSPWGEEQFFV.

This sequence joins TRBV9 and TRBJ2-1, with a possible D match to TRBD2 (6 bases). V shed 3 bases and J shed 10 bases, with 23 bases lying between them. CDR1 is SGDLS, CDR2 YYNGEE, per germline. The CDR3 spans 16 residues. CDR3: CASSEEDYPRVDEQFF. The CDR3, as DNA: TGTGCCAGCAGCGAAGAGGACTATCCCCGGGTGGACGAGCAGTTCTTC. Together with reference TRBV9 and TRBJ2-1, the CDR3 gives the full variable domain: DSGVTQTPKHLITATGQRVTLRCSPRSGDLSVYWYQQSLDQGLQFLIQYYNGEERAKGNILERFSAQQFPDLHSELNLSSLELGDSALYFCASSEEDYPRVDEQFFGPGTRLTVL.